This T cell receptor (beta chain) was identified during a study of T cell responses to AZD1222 COVID-19 vaccine. Study in general: It was second doses at about 4 or about 12 weeks that were pooled. Findings of the study overall: The donor group comprised mostly white British people and more females; the analysis possibly underestimated clonal diversity. Repertoire samples came only from after the peak T cell response. Spike-spanning, vaccine-associated CD4 TCRs were dominant at 160-218 and 743-854.

Generated by immunoSEQ multiplex PCR, the TCRdb table keeps only in-frame clones and is missing some. The sample shows over 110,000 clones, over 75% of them seen only once. Remarks on this clone: Its antigen remains unknown.

The TCR was taken from an adult in good health. The input for sequencing was peripheral blood, taken on day 0 of AZD1222 vaccination.

This CDR3 is CASSAGGLGYQETQYF. CDR3 nucleotide sequence: TGTGCCAGCAGCGCAGGAGGGTTGGGGTACCAAGAGACCCAGTACTTC. The chain links TRBV21-1 to TRBJ2-5; the table assigns TRBD2, which was not confirmed against the DNA. TRBV21-1 is listed as a pseudogene. This CDR3 contains 16 residues.